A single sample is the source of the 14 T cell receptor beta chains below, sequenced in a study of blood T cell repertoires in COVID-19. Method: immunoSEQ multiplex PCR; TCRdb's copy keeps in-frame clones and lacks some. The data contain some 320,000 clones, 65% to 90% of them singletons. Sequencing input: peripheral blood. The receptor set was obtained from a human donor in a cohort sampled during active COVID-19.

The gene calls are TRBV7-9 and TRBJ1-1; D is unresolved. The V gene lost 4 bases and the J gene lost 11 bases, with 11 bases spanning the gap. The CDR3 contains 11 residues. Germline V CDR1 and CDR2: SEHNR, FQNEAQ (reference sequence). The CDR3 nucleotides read TGTGCCAGCAGCTCCGGCCGGGGTGCTTTCTTT. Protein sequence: CASSSGRGAFF.

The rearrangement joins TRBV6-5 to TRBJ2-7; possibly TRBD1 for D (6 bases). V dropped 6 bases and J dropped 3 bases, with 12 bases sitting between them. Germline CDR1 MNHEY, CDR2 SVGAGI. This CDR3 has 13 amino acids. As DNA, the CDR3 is TGTGCCAGCAGGGACAGTCCCCTCTACGAGCAGTACTTC. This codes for CASRDSPLYEQYF.

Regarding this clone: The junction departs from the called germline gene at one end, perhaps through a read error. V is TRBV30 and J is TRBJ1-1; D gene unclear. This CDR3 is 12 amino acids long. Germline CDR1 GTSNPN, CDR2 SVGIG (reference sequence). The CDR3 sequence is CAWSGVNTEAFF. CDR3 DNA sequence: TGTGCCTGGAGCGGAGTAAACACTGAGGCTTTCTTT.

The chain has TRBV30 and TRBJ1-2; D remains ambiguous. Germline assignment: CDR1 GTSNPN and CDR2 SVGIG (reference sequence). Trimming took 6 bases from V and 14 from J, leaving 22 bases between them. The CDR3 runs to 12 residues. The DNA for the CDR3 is TGTGCCTGCGCGCGGGCGTACTATGATTCGACCTTC. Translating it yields CACARAYYDSTF.

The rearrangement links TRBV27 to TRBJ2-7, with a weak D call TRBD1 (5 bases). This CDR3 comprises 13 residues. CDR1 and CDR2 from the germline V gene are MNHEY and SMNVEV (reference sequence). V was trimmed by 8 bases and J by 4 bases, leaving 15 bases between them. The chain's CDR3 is CASSPGRAYEQYF. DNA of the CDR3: TGTGCCAGCTCCCCCGGCAGGGCATACGAGCAGTACTTC.

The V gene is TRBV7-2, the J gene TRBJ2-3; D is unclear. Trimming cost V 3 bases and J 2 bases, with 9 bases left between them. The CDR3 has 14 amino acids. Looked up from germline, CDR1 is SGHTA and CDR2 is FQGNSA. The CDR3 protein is CASSFYSSTDTQYF. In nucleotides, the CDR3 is TGTGCCAGCAGCTTCTACAGTTCCACAGATACGCAGTATTTT.

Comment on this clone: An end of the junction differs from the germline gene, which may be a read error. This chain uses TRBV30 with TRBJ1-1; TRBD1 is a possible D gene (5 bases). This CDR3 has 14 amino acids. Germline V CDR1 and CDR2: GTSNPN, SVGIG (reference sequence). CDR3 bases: TGTGCCTGGTCAGTTGGCCCCAAGGGGTCTGAGGCTTTCTTT. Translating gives CAWSVGPKGSEAFF.

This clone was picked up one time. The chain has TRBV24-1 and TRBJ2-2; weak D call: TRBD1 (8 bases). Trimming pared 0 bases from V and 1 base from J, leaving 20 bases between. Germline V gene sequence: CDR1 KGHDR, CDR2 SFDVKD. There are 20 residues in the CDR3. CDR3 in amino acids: CATSDLRPGGQARNTGELFF. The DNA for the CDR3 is TGTGCCACCAGTGATTTGCGGCCGGGGGGACAGGCGAGGAACACCGGGGAGCTGTTTTTT.

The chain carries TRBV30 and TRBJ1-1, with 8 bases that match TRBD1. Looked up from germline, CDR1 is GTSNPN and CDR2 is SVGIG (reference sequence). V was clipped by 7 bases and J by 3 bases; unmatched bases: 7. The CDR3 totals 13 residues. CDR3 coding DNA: TGTGCCTCACGAAGGACAGGGTACACTGAAGCTTTCTTT. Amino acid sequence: CASRRTGYTEAFF.

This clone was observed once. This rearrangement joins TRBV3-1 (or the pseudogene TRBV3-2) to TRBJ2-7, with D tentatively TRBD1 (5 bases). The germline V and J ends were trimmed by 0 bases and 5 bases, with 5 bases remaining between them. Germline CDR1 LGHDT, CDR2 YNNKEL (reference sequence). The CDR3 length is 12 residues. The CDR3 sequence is CASSQDRDEQYF. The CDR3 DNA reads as TGTGCCAGCAGCCAAGACAGGGACGAGCAGTACTTC.

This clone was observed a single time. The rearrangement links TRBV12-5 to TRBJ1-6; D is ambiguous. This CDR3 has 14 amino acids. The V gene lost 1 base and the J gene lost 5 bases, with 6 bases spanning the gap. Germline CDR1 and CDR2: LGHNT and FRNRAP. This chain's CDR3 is CASGLGRNNSPLHF. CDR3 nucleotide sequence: TGTGCTAGTGGTTTGGGGCGGAATAATTCACCCCTCCACTTT.

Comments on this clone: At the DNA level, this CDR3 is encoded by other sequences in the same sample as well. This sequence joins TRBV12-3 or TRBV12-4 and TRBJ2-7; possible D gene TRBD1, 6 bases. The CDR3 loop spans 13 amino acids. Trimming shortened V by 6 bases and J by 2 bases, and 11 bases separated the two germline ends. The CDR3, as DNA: TGTGCCAGCAGACCCACAGGGACCTACGAGCAGTACTTC. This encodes CASRPTGTYEQYF.

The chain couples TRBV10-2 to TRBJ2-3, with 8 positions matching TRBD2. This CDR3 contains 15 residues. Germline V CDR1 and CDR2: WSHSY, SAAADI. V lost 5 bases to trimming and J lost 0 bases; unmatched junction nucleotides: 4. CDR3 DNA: TGCGCCAGCAGTCAACTAGCGGTTAGCACAGATACGCAGTATTTT. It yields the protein CASSQLAVSTDTQYF.

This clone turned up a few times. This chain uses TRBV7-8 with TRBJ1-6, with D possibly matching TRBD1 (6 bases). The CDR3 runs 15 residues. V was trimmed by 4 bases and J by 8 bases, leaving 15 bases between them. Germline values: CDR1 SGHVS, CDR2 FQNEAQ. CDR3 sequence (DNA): TGTGCCAGCAGCTCGTACAGGGCCGGGGATTCACCCCTCCACTTT. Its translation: CASSSYRAGDSPLHF.